The 21 T cell receptor beta chains given below trace back to one sample, sequenced in a study of T cell responses to AZD1222 COVID-19 vaccine. Sequencing was performed with immunoSEQ multiplex PCR; in TCRdb, only in-frame clones are kept and a portion is missing. The sample includes over 110,000 clones, 85% to 95% of them seen just once. Source: peripheral blood, taken 28 days after the second AZD1222 dose. The receptors were gathered from an adult who received the AZD1222 COVID-19 vaccine.

This chain links TRBV29-1 with TRBJ2-2, with D unclear. Germline CDR1 reads SQVTM; CDR2 reads ANQGSEA. The CDR3 sequence is 13 residues long. V was pared by 5 bases and J by 2 bases, with 9 bases between. Here the CDR3 reads CSVIGFNTGELFF. The CDR3 DNA is TGCAGCGTTATTGGATTCAACACCGGGGAGCTGTTTTTT.

The rearrangement joins TRBV10-2 to TRBJ2-5; D unresolved. The CDR3 has 13 residues. V was pared by 7 bases and J by 1 base, with 10 bases between. The V gene's germline CDR1 is WSHSY and CDR2 SAAADI. The CDR3 reads CASKFPLQETQYF. The CDR3 region has the DNA TGCGCCAGCAAATTCCCTCTCCAAGAGACCCAGTACTTC.

This sequence joins TRBV6-4 and TRBJ2-2; D not certain. Germline V gene data show CDR1 as MRHNA and CDR2 as SNTAGT. V shed 6 bases and J shed 3 bases, with 8 bases lying between them. The length of the CDR3 is 13 residues. Here the CDR3 DNA reads TGTGCCAGCAGCAAGACTGACACCGGGGAGCTGTTTTTT. It encodes CASSKTDTGELFF.

This clone has just one count. The J gene is TRBJ1-2, the V gene TRBV30; D is perhaps TRBD1 (5 bases). V gave up 2 bases and J gave up 4 bases, with 14 bases separating them. Germline V gene lookup returns CDR1 GTSNPN and CDR2 SVGIG (reference sequence). The CDR3 is made up of 14 amino acids. CDR3 sequence: CAWSTPGRSYGYTF. CDR3 bases: TGTGCCTGGAGTACCCCGGGACGGAGCTATGGCTACACCTTC.

This chain links TRBV5-5 with TRBJ2-7, with 9 bases fitting TRBD1. The CDR3 totals 17 residues. Germline assignment: CDR1 SGHKS and CDR2 YYEKEE (reference sequence). V was pared by 2 bases and J by 5 bases, with 14 bases of the junction left unmatched. CDR3 residues: CASSLPSARDREHEQYV. Written as DNA, the CDR3 is TGTGCCAGCAGCTTACCAAGTGCCCGGGACAGGGAGCACGAGCAGTACGTC.

This rearrangement joins TRBV6-5 to TRBJ1-2; TRBD1 aligns across 7 bases. The J segment lost 5 bases and the V segment lost 2 bases, leaving 8 bases of the junction unmatched. Germline CDR1 and CDR2: MNHEY and SVGAGI. This CDR3 region has 15 residues. The CDR3 here is CASSYVDRAAYGYTF. CDR3 DNA: TGTGCCAGCAGTTACGTCGACAGGGCCGCTTATGGCTACACCTTC.

This chain connects TRBV11-2 to TRBJ1-2; 9 bases are a match to TRBD1. The CDR3 runs 13 residues. V dropped 0 bases and J dropped 12; count of bases not matched to a gene: 5. Germline CDR1 reads SGHAT; CDR2 reads FQNNGV. The DNA of the CDR3 is TGTGCCAGCAGCTTAGATTCGGGACAGGGCCACACCTTC. Protein: CASSLDSGQGHTF.

The CDR3 DNA sequence: TGTGCCAGCAGTCCGTTGGACAGGGGGAACTATGGCTACACCTTC. Protein sequence: CASSPLDRGNYGYTF. The chain combines TRBV28 with TRBJ1-2; TRBD1 agrees at 10 bases. J was trimmed by 2 bases and V by 5 bases; bases with no gene match: 5. Germline V lookup: CDR1 MDHEN, CDR2 SYDVKM. The CDR3 extends over 15 amino acids.

The rearrangement uses TRBV28 and TRBJ2-3, with 15 positions matching TRBD2. After removal of 4 bases from V and 6 bases from J, the junction contained 8 bases not matched to a gene. Germline CDR1 reads MDHEN; CDR2 reads SYDVKM. This CDR3 has 17 amino acids. CDR3 in amino acids: CASSSGGLAGGGDTQYF. Written as DNA, the CDR3 is TGTGCCAGCAGTTCCGGGGGACTAGCGGGAGGAGGGGATACGCAGTATTTT.

The chain couples TRBV2 to TRBJ2-6; D may correspond to TRBD1 or TRBD2 (8 bases each). Germline V gives CDR1 SNHLY, CDR2 FYNNEI. This CDR3 is built from 21 residues. V shed 1 base and J shed 0 bases, with 22 bases lying between them. The chain's CDR3 is CASSEEAGDRLTTSGANVLTF. The CDR3 DNA reads as TGTGCCAGCAGTGAAGAAGCGGGGGACAGGCTTACTACCTCTGGGGCCAACGTCCTGACTTTC. Combining the CDR3 with reference TRBV2 and TRBJ2-6 gives the whole variable domain EPEVTQTPSHQVTQMGQEVILRCVPISNHLYFYWYRQILGQKVEFLVSFYNNEISEKSEIFDDQFSVERPDGSNFTLKIRSTKLEDSAMYFCASSEEAGDRLTTSGANVLTFGAGSRLTVL.

V gene TRBV11-2 combines with J gene TRBJ2-1; D uncertain. The CDR3 length is 12 residues. Germline V gives CDR1 SGHAT, CDR2 FQNNGV. V was shortened by 1 base and J by 10 bases, with 8 bases between the two germline ends. CDR3 in DNA: TGTGCCAGCAGCTTAGGCCGCCGGGAGCAGTTCTTC. Translated, it gives CASSLGRREQFF. The full variable domain, with the rest looked up from reference TRBV11-2 and TRBJ2-1, is EAGVAQSPRYKIIEKRQSVAFWCNPISGHATLYWYQQILGQGPKLLIQFQNNGVVDDSQLPKDRFSAERLKGVDSTLKIQPAKLEDSAVYLCASSLGRREQFFGPGTRLTVL.

The chain combines TRBV6-5 with TRBJ2-1, with 7 bases identical to TRBD1. Losses at the gene ends were 6 bases for V and 3 bases for J; bases not matched to a gene: 8. The germline V gene has CDR1 MNHEY and CDR2 SVGAGI. The CDR3 runs to 15 residues. The CDR3 loop reads CASSLGGAGYNEQFF. CDR3 nucleotide sequence: TGTGCCAGCAGCCTAGGGGGCGCCGGCTACAATGAGCAGTTCTTC.

The chain has TRBV1 and TRBJ1-5. TRBV1 is a listed pseudogene. The CDR3 loop spans 15 amino acids. CDR3: CTSSPTGRDNQPQHF. The CDR3 region has the DNA TGCACCAGCAGCCCGACCGGACGGGACAATCAGCCCCAGCATTTT.

The chain is built from TRBV5-6 and TRBJ1-1; D unresolved. The CDR3 length is 13 residues. Germline values: CDR1 SGHDT, CDR2 YYEEEE. V lost 3 bases and J lost 1, with 7 bases in between. CDR3 sequence reads: CASSWLGNTEAFF. CDR3 nucleotide sequence: TGTGCCAGCAGCTGGCTTGGGAACACTGAAGCTTTCTTT. The full variable domain, completed using reference TRBV5-6 and TRBJ1-1, is DAGVTQSPTHLIKTRGQQVTLRCSPKSGHDTVSWYQQALGQGPQFIFQYYEEEERQRGNFPDRFSGHQFPNYSSELNVNALLLGDSALYLCASSWLGNTEAFFGQGTRLTVV.

The J gene is TRBJ2-1, the V gene TRBV27, with D maybe TRBD2 (6 bases). The V gene's germline CDR1 is MNHEY and CDR2 SMNVEV (reference sequence). V lost 6 bases to trimming and J lost 7 bases, with 13 bases between them. The CDR3 runs 13 residues. Here the CDR3 DNA reads TGTGCCAGCAGCCCCGGGGGATGGAATGAGCAGTTCTTC. Residues: CASSPGGWNEQFF.

CDR3 sequence (DNA): TGTGCCAGCAGCTTGGGGACAGGTTCGATCTACGAGCAGTACGTC. Its translation is CASSLGTGSIYEQYV. The chain links TRBV7-2 to TRBJ2-7, with 8 bases aligning to TRBD1. V lost 3 bases, J lost 3 bases, and 7 bases stayed unmatched. Germline V lookup: CDR1 SGHTA, CDR2 FQGNSA. The length of the CDR3 is 15 residues.

V and J are TRBV5-1 and TRBJ2-7, with D tentatively TRBD1 (6 bases). The germline gives CDR1 SGHRS, CDR2 YFSETQ. The V and J ends lost 4 bases and 0 bases respectively, with 14 bases between them. This CDR3 comprises 15 residues. The CDR3 bases are TGCGCCAGCAGCATGGGACATACCAACTCCTACGAGCAGTACTTC. Translated: CASSMGHTNSYEQYF. The whole variable domain, filled in from reference TRBV5-1 and TRBJ2-7, reads KAGVTQTPRYLIKTRGQQVTLSCSPISGHRSVSWYQQTPGQGLQFLFEYFSETQRNKGNFPGRFSGRQFSNSRSEMNVSTLELGDSALYLCASSMGHTNSYEQYFGPGTRLTVT.

The CDR3 sequence: CASSQDWGATNEKLFF. Here the CDR3 DNA reads TGTGCCAGCAGCCAAGATTGGGGGGCAACTAATGAAAAACTGTTTTTT. This chain connects TRBV3-1 (or the pseudogene TRBV3-2) to TRBJ1-4, with a weak D call TRBD1 (5 bases). V gave up 0 bases and J gave up 0 bases, with 8 bases separating them. The CDR3 sequence is 16 residues long. CDR1 and CDR2 from the germline V gene are LGHDT and YNNKEL (reference sequence).

V gene TRBV6-1 combines with J gene TRBJ1-6, with 7 bases matching TRBD1. This CDR3 comprises 15 residues. Germline assignment: CDR1 MNHNS and CDR2 SASEGT. V lost 0 bases and J lost 10; bases outside the gene matches: 6. The CDR3 protein is CASSEAKGARSPLHF. The CDR3 coding sequence is TGTGCCAGCAGTGAAGCAAAGGGGGCAAGATCACCCCTCCACTTT.

V and J are TRBV6-2 or TRBV6-3 and TRBJ2-1; 9 nucleotides agree with TRBD2. The CDR3 loop spans 16 amino acids. Germline lookup yields CDR1 MNHEY and CDR2 SVGEGT. With 0 bases clipped from V and 5 bases from J, the junction kept 5 bases outside the gene matches. CDR3 coding DNA: TGTGCCAGCAGTTACTCGTCTAGCGGGGTAAACAATGAGCAGTTCTTC. It encodes CASSYSSSGVNNEQFF.

This rearrangement joins TRBV7-2 to TRBJ1-1; D might be TRBD1 (5 bases). V lost 7 bases to trimming and J lost 1 base, with 16 bases between them. The CDR3 contains 15 residues. Germline V gene data show CDR1 as SGHTA and CDR2 as FQGNSA. Here the CDR3 reads CASTVSGGANTEAFF. As DNA, the CDR3 is TGTGCCAGCACCGTATCGGGTGGGGCGAACACTGAAGCTTTCTTT.